These T cell receptor beta chains were read from a single sample in a study of Ad26.COV2.S vaccination and SARS-CoV-2 variants. Profiled with immunoSEQ multiplex PCR; TCRdb holds only in-frame clones, not every one. Of more than 300,000 clones detected, approximately 86% appear once; the ten largest clones hold 1.9%. The starting material was peripheral blood, obtained in a trial of Ad26.COV2.S vaccine versus placebo. These receptors were taken from a person aged 18-60 years who received the Ad26.COV2.S COVID-19 vaccine or a placebo. Each CDR3 is given with its conserved first and last residue. The D gene is left open where the match is weak. Clone size is shown for a subset of rows, as once, few, many or a class of expanded clone.

v_call: TRBV9
d_call: TRBD1
j_call: TRBJ2-2
clone_size: -
cdr3_aa: CASSLALTGGRSGELFF
cdr3_nt: TGTGCCAGCAGCCTAGCCTTAACAGGGGGCAGGTCCGGGGAGCTGTTTTTT

v_call: TRBV10-3
d_call: -
j_call: TRBJ1-2
clone_size: -
cdr3_aa: CAISGRRESANYGYTF
cdr3_nt: TGTGCCATCAGTGGTCGGAGGGAGTCGGCTAACTATGGCTACACCTTC

v_call: TRBV2
d_call: TRBD1
j_call: TRBJ2-2
clone_size: -
cdr3_aa: CASSEYPPGQANTGELFF
cdr3_nt: TGTGCCAGCAGTGAATACCCCCCGGGACAGGCGAACACCGGGGAGCTGTTTTTT

v_call: TRBV4-2
d_call: -
j_call: TRBJ2-1
clone_size: -
cdr3_aa: CASSALVNEQFF
cdr3_nt: TGTGCCAGCAGCGCTCTCGTCAATGAGCAGTTCTTC

v_call: TRBV6-5
d_call: -
j_call: TRBJ1-4
clone_size: -
cdr3_aa: CASRGATNEKLFF
cdr3_nt: TGTGCCAGCCGAGGGGCGACTAATGAAAAACTGTTTTTT

v_call: TRBV7-9
d_call: TRBD1
j_call: TRBJ1-1
clone_size: -
cdr3_aa: CASSPGTVNTEAFF
cdr3_nt: TGTGCCAGCAGCCCGGGGACAGTGAACACTGAAGCTTTCTTT

v_call: TRBV20-1
d_call: TRBD1
j_call: TRBJ1-1
clone_size: -
cdr3_aa: CSASDPRGYNTEAFF
cdr3_nt: TGCAGTGCTAGTGACCCCAGGGGGTATAACACTGAAGCTTTCTTT

v_call: TRBV3-1/TRBV3-2
d_call: -
j_call: TRBJ1-3
clone_size: once
cdr3_aa: CASSQDKGRGTRVNTIYF
cdr3_nt: TGTGCCAGCAGCCAAGATAAGGGCAGGGGAACTCGGGTGAACACCATATATTTT

v_call: TRBV4-3
d_call: -
j_call: TRBJ2-1
clone_size: -
cdr3_aa: CASSQDWLPRGASNEQFF
cdr3_nt: TGCGCCAGCAGCCAAGATTGGTTGCCCCGGGGGGCCTCCAATGAGCAGTTCTTC

v_call: TRBV7-9
d_call: -
j_call: TRBJ1-2
clone_size: few
cdr3_aa: CASSLFWDGANYGYTF
cdr3_nt: TGTGCCAGCAGCTTATTTTGGGACGGTGCTAACTATGGCTACACCTTC

v_call: TRBV15
d_call: TRBD1
j_call: TRBJ2-1
clone_size: -
cdr3_aa: CATSSLRGQEYNEQFF
cdr3_nt: TGTGCCACCAGCAGTCTCCGGGGACAGGAATACAATGAGCAGTTCTTC

v_call: TRBV6-2/TRBV6-3
d_call: -
j_call: TRBJ1-1
clone_size: -
cdr3_aa: CASTPAVMNTEAFF
cdr3_nt: TGTGCCAGCACCCCGGCGGTAATGAACACTGAAGCTTTCTTT

v_call: TRBV2
d_call: -
j_call: TRBJ1-1
clone_size: -
cdr3_aa: CASSLRRGDAEAFF
cdr3_nt: TGTGCCAGCAGCCTTCGCAGGGGTGACGCTGAAGCTTTCTTT

v_call: TRBV5-1
d_call: -
j_call: TRBJ1-2
clone_size: -
cdr3_aa: CASSLGGTFEYGYTF
cdr3_nt: TGCGCCAGCAGCTTGGGGGGCACTTTTGAGTATGGCTACACCTTC

v_call: TRBV11-2
d_call: TRBD1
j_call: TRBJ1-4
clone_size: few
cdr3_aa: CASSPNDRGGEKLFF
cdr3_nt: TGTGCCAGCAGCCCCAACGACAGGGGCGGTGAAAAACTGTTTTTT

v_call: TRBV3-1/TRBV3-2
d_call: -
j_call: TRBJ1-1
clone_size: -
cdr3_aa: CASSQVGRGTEAFF
cdr3_nt: TGTGCCAGCAGCCAAGTCGGGAGAGGGACTGAAGCTTTCTTT

v_call: TRBV3-1/TRBV3-2
d_call: -
j_call: TRBJ1-6
clone_size: -
cdr3_aa: CASSQRDYNSPLHF
cdr3_nt: TGTGCCAGCAGCCAGAGGGACTATAATTCACCCCTCCACTTT

v_call: TRBV5-4
d_call: -
j_call: TRBJ1-2
clone_size: once
cdr3_aa: CASSPKDNYGYTF
cdr3_nt: TGTGCCAGCAGCCCAAAAGACAACTATGGCTACACCTTC

v_call: TRBV19
d_call: -
j_call: TRBJ1-5
clone_size: -
cdr3_aa: CASSIEGWGERQPQHF
cdr3_nt: TGTGCCAGTAGTATAGAGGGGTGGGGGGAACGTCAGCCCCAGCATTTT

v_call: TRBV2
d_call: -
j_call: TRBJ1-2
clone_size: -
cdr3_aa: CASSPDRAYGYTF
cdr3_nt: TGTGCCAGCAGTCCCGACAGAGCCTATGGCTACACCTTC

v_call: TRBV7-2
d_call: TRBD2
j_call: TRBJ2-3
clone_size: -
cdr3_aa: CASSVIAGASTDTQYF
cdr3_nt: TGTGCCAGCAGCGTCATAGCGGGGGCGAGCACAGATACGCAGTATTTT

v_call: TRBV7-8
d_call: -
j_call: TRBJ2-7
clone_size: -
cdr3_aa: CASSSGFGGTAGIYEQYF
cdr3_nt: TGTGCCAGCAGCTCCGGGTTTGGGGGGACAGCCGGAATCTACGAGCAGTACTTC

v_call: TRBV27
d_call: -
j_call: TRBJ2-7
clone_size: -
cdr3_aa: CASSRQAGYEQYF
cdr3_nt: TGTGCCAGCAGTCGACAGGCAGGCTACGAGCAGTACTTC

v_call: TRBV5-4
d_call: -
j_call: TRBJ1-2
clone_size: -
cdr3_aa: CASSPTGQGYTF
cdr3_nt: TGTGCCAGCAGCCCTACCGGGCAGGGCTACACCTTC

v_call: TRBV11-3
d_call: -
j_call: TRBJ2-3
clone_size: -
cdr3_aa: CASSLPGDTQYF
cdr3_nt: TGTGCCAGCAGCTTACCTGGAGATACGCAGTATTTT

v_call: TRBV7-9
d_call: -
j_call: TRBJ1-2
clone_size: -
cdr3_aa: CASSLWGSGDWGYTF
cdr3_nt: TGTGCCAGCAGCTTATGGGGTAGCGGGGACTGGGGCTACACCTTC

v_call: TRBV4-3
d_call: -
j_call: TRBJ2-5
clone_size: -
cdr3_aa: CASSQEFGPEETQYF
cdr3_nt: TGCGCCAGCAGCCAAGAATTCGGTCCCGAAGAGACCCAGTACTTC

v_call: TRBV7-2
d_call: TRBD2
j_call: TRBJ2-5
clone_size: -
cdr3_aa: CASSLDTSGGETQYF
cdr3_nt: TGTGCCAGCAGCTTAGATACTAGCGGGGGTGAGACCCAGTACTTC

v_call: TRBV10-3
d_call: -
j_call: TRBJ1-3
clone_size: -
cdr3_aa: CAISDTGNTIYF
cdr3_nt: TGTGCCATCAGTGATACTGGAAACACCATATATTTT

v_call: TRBV5-1
d_call: TRBD1
j_call: TRBJ2-7
clone_size: -
cdr3_aa: CASSLGTGAYEQYF
cdr3_nt: TGCGCCAGCAGCTTGGGGACAGGCGCCTACGAGCAGTACTTC

v_call: TRBV5-1
d_call: -
j_call: TRBJ2-7
clone_size: -
cdr3_aa: CASTPTAAGSYEQYF
cdr3_nt: TGCGCCAGCACCCCGACTGCGGCAGGGAGCTACGAGCAGTACTTC

v_call: TRBV5-1
d_call: TRBD2
j_call: TRBJ2-2
clone_size: once
cdr3_aa: CASSLSLAGYTGELFF
cdr3_nt: TGCGCCAGCAGTTTGTCGCTAGCGGGGTACACCGGGGAGCTGTTTTTT

v_call: TRBV3-1/TRBV3-2
d_call: -
j_call: TRBJ1-5
clone_size: -
cdr3_aa: CASSQGGPKPQHF
cdr3_nt: TGTGCCAGCAGCCAAGGAGGCCCGAAGCCCCAGCATTTT

v_call: TRBV14
d_call: TRBD1
j_call: TRBJ2-1
clone_size: few
cdr3_aa: CASSFKGAGELEDPYNEQFF
cdr3_nt: TGTGCCAGCAGCTTTAAGGGGGCAGGTGAGCTTGAAGACCCCTACAATGAGCAGTTCTTC

v_call: TRBV5-6
d_call: -
j_call: TRBJ1-1
clone_size: -
cdr3_aa: CASSFFSGTLMNTEAFF
cdr3_nt: TGTGCCAGCAGCTTTTTCAGCGGGACACTAATGAACACTGAAGCTTTCTTT

v_call: TRBV6-2/TRBV6-3
d_call: -
j_call: TRBJ2-5
clone_size: -
cdr3_aa: CATSDSVETQYF
cdr3_nt: TGTGCCACCAGTGACAGCGTGGAGACCCAGTACTTC

v_call: TRBV18
d_call: -
j_call: TRBJ2-3
clone_size: -
cdr3_aa: CASSSSRDTDTDTQYF
cdr3_nt: TGTGCCAGCTCATCAAGCCGGGACACCGACACAGATACGCAGTATTTT

v_call: TRBV9
d_call: TRBD1
j_call: TRBJ2-6
clone_size: -
cdr3_aa: CASQGVSSGANVLTF
cdr3_nt: TGTGCCAGCCAGGGGGTTAGCTCTGGGGCCAACGTCCTGACTTTC

v_call: TRBV7-9
d_call: -
j_call: TRBJ2-7
clone_size: once
cdr3_aa: CASTTRGSYEQYF
cdr3_nt: TGTGCCAGCACGACCAGGGGTTCCTACGAGCAGTACTTC

v_call: TRBV11-2
d_call: -
j_call: TRBJ2-5
clone_size: -
cdr3_aa: CASSLKETQYF
cdr3_nt: TGTGCCAGCAGCCTAAAAGAGACCCAGTACTTC

v_call: TRBV5-1
d_call: -
j_call: TRBJ1-1
clone_size: -
cdr3_aa: CASSLAGDTEAFF
cdr3_nt: TGCGCCAGCAGCTTGGCGGGGGACACTGAAGCTTTCTTT

v_call: TRBV4-1
d_call: -
j_call: TRBJ2-7
clone_size: once
cdr3_aa: CASSQVGVSYEQYF
cdr3_nt: TGCGCCAGCAGCCAAGTTGGGGTCTCCTACGAGCAGTACTTC

v_call: TRBV10-3
d_call: TRBD2
j_call: TRBJ2-1
clone_size: -
cdr3_aa: CAISESSSGGPNEQFF
cdr3_nt: TGTGCCATCAGTGAGTCGAGTAGCGGGGGGCCCAATGAGCAGTTCTTC

v_call: TRBV6-2/TRBV6-3
d_call: -
j_call: TRBJ1-2
clone_size: -
cdr3_aa: CASSSVGARGYTF
cdr3_nt: TGTGCCAGCAGTTCAGTGGGGGCAAGAGGCTACACCTTC

v_call: TRBV14
d_call: TRBD1
j_call: TRBJ1-3
clone_size: few
cdr3_aa: CASALRQGATGNTIYF
cdr3_nt: TGTGCCAGCGCCTTACGACAGGGAGCAACTGGAAACACCATATATTTT

v_call: TRBV9
d_call: TRBD1
j_call: TRBJ1-1
clone_size: few
cdr3_aa: CASSGGQGMNTEAFF
cdr3_nt: TGTGCCAGCAGCGGAGGACAGGGGATGAACACTGAAGCTTTCTTT

v_call: TRBV7-9
d_call: TRBD1
j_call: TRBJ1-1
clone_size: -
cdr3_aa: CASSPPTGTGVAEAFF
cdr3_nt: TGTGCCAGCAGCCCTCCAACCGGGACAGGGGTTGCTGAAGCTTTCTTT

v_call: TRBV7-6
d_call: -
j_call: TRBJ1-6
clone_size: -
cdr3_aa: CASSLGPQGRNSPLHF
cdr3_nt: TGTGCCAGCAGCTTAGGGCCGCAGGGCCGAAATTCACCCCTCCACTTT

v_call: TRBV6-2/TRBV6-3
d_call: TRBD1
j_call: TRBJ2-7
clone_size: -
cdr3_aa: CASSLQQGQGYYEQYF
cdr3_nt: TGTGCCAGCAGTTTACAACAGGGACAGGGATACTACGAGCAGTACTTC

v_call: TRBV30
d_call: -
j_call: TRBJ1-6
clone_size: -
cdr3_aa: CAWSAGSPLHF
cdr3_nt: TGTGCCTGGAGTGCCGGCTCACCCCTCCACTTT

v_call: TRBV7-3
d_call: TRBD2
j_call: TRBJ2-1
clone_size: -
cdr3_aa: CASSSSGTVGSEQFF
cdr3_nt: TGTGCCAGCAGCTCTAGCGGGACAGTGGGCAGTGAGCAGTTCTTC

v_call: TRBV9
d_call: -
j_call: TRBJ1-6
clone_size: -
cdr3_aa: CASSVQSLNSPLHF
cdr3_nt: TGTGCCAGCAGCGTACAGAGCCTTAATTCACCCCTCCACTTT

v_call: TRBV11-1
d_call: -
j_call: TRBJ2-7
clone_size: -
cdr3_aa: CASSPTGISYEQYF
cdr3_nt: TGTGCCAGCAGCCCTACAGGGATTAGTTACGAGCAGTACTTC

v_call: TRBV27
d_call: -
j_call: TRBJ1-1
clone_size: -
cdr3_aa: CASSLSGTLRTEAFF
cdr3_nt: TGTGCCAGCAGTTTAAGTGGGACACTCAGGACTGAAGCTTTCTTT

v_call: TRBV6-5
d_call: -
j_call: TRBJ1-2
clone_size: -
cdr3_aa: CASSAGRAGYTF
cdr3_nt: TGTGCCAGCAGCGCCGGGAGGGCTGGCTACACCTTC